What follows are 7 T cell receptor beta chains derived from one specimen sequenced in a study of CD8 T cells in ankylosing spondylitis. TCRdb re-derived calls from the 5' RACE reads in MiXCR, one entry per CDR3 protein. The sample comprises 250,000 to 350,000 distinct CDR3 sequences, 20% of which are singletons, and 7.8% rests with the top ten. The sample comprised blood, either unsorted or a sorted T cell fraction (not recorded which). These receptors all stem from a male donor with ankylosing spondylitis or in good health (not recorded which).

There are many counts of this clonotype. J is TRBJ2-7 and V is TRBV20-1; TRBD2 agrees at 8 bases. Unmatched junction bases numbered 4, after V lost 0 bases and J lost 0 bases. Germline assignment: CDR1 DFQATT and CDR2 SNEGSKA (reference sequence). The length of the CDR3 is 15 residues. The CDR3 DNA follows: TGCAGTGCTAGAGATGGCAGCGGGAGCTCCTACGAGCAGTACGTC. The encoded protein is CSARDGSGSSYEQYV.

The V and J genes are TRBV12-3 or TRBV12-4 and TRBJ2-7, with TRBD2 matching over 7 bases. The CDR3 has 14 residues. V lost 6 bases, J lost 0 bases, and 5 bases stayed unmatched. CDR3: CASSLTGGSYEQYV. CDR3 in DNA: TGTGCCAGCAGCTTGACGGGGGGCTCCTACGAGCAGTACGTC.

This clonotype was seen a handful of times. One end of the junction varies from germline; a read error may be responsible. The chain recombines TRBV29-1 with TRBJ1-1; D gene unclear. Germline CDR1 is SQVTM and CDR2 is ANQGSEA. The CDR3 is 13 amino acids. The CDR3 coding sequence is TGCAGTGTTGTCGGGAGATTGAACACTGAAGCTTTCTTT. Protein product: CSVVGRLNTEAFF.

This clonotype was detected ten times or more. The chain recombines TRBV12-3 or TRBV12-4 with TRBJ2-3; 11 positions match TRBD2. The junction had 5 bases not matched to a gene; V was cut back by 6 bases and J by 3 bases. CDR3 length: 15 residues. The CDR3 coding sequence is TGTGCCAGCAGCTCTAGCGGGGGGTATACAGATACGCAGTATTTT. Its protein is CASSSSGGYTDTQYF.

This clonotype was recorded a few times. The rearrangement uses TRBV20-1 and TRBJ2-7; D not resolved. CDR3 length: 12 amino acids. Trimming took off 1 base at V and 2 bases at J, with 6 bases between the two ends. Germline-derived CDR1 and CDR2 are DFQATT and SNEGSKA (reference sequence). CDR3: CSARGVAYEQYV. CDR3 sequence (DNA): TGCAGTGCTAGAGGTGTAGCCTACGAGCAGTACGTC.

This clonotype was detected a few times. The rearrangement joins TRBV28 to TRBJ1-2; D ambiguous. The V gene lost 8 bases and the J gene lost 4 bases, with 8 bases spanning the gap. Germline CDR1 is MDHEN and CDR2 is SYDVKM. The CDR3 sequence is 11 residues long. CDR3 amino acids: CASGLPYGYTF. DNA for the CDR3: TGTGCCAGCGGACTTCCCTATGGCTACACCTTC.

The gene calls are TRBV11-1 and TRBJ2-2; TRBD1 might be the D (6 bases). Per germline, CDR1 SGHAT and CDR2 FQDESV (reference sequence). CDR3 length equals 16 residues. Deletions cut 2 bases from V and 0 bases from J, with 10 bases between. CDR3 bases: TGTGCCAGCAGCTTACACAGGACAGCGAACACCGGGGAGCTGTTTTTT. Residues: CASSLHRTANTGELFF.